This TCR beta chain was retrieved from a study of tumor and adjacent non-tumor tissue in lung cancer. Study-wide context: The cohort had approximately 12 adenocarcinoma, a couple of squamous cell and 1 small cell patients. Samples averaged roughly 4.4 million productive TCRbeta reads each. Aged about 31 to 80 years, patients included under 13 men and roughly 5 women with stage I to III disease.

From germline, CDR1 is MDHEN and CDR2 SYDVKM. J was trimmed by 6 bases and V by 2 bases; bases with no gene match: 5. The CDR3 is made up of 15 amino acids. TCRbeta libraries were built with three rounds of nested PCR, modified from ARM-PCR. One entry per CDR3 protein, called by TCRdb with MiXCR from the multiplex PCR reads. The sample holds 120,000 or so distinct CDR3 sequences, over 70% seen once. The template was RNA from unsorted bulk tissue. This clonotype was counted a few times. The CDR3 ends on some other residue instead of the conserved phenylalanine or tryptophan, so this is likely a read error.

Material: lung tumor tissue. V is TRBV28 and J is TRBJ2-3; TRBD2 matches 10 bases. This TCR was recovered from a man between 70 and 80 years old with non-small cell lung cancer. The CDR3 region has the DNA TGTGCCAGCAGTTTAAATAGCGGGAGGACGGATACGCAGTATTTA. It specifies CASSLNSGRTDTQYL.